Reported below is one T cell receptor beta chain. This entry comes from a study of T cell responses to AZD1222 COVID-19 vaccine. The wider study: Pooling covered second doses at about 4 or about 12 weeks.

Sequencing was performed with immunoSEQ multiplex PCR; in TCRdb, only in-frame clones are kept and a portion is missing. Altogether 160,000 or so clones are present, about nine tenths being singletons, with the ten largest covering under 2.5%. Germline V CDR1 and CDR2: SGHTA, FQGTGA. This CDR3 comprises 14 residues. Trimming shortened V by 1 base and J by 3 bases, and 8 bases separated the two germline ends. The receptor's source is an adult in good health. The source material was peripheral blood, sampled on day 0 of AZD1222 vaccination. This chain joins TRBV7-3 and TRBJ2-3; D unclear. CDR3 in amino acids: CASSLNVQTDTQYF. The CDR3 DNA sequence: TGTGCCAGCAGCTTAAACGTCCAGACAGATACGCAGTATTTT.